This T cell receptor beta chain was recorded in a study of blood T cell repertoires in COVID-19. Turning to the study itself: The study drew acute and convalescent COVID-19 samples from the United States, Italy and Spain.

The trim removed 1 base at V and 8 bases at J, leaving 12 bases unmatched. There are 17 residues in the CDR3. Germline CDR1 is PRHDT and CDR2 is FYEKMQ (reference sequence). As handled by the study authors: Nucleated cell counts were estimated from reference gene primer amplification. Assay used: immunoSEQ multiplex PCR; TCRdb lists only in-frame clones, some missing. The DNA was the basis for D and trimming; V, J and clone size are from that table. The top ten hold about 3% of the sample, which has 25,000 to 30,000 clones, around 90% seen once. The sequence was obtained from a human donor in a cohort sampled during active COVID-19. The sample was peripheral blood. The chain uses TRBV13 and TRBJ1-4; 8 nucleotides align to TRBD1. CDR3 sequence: CASSLVPPGTGREKLFF. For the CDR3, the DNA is TGTGCCAGCAGCTTAGTTCCCCCCGGGACAGGCCGCGAAAAACTGTTTTTT.